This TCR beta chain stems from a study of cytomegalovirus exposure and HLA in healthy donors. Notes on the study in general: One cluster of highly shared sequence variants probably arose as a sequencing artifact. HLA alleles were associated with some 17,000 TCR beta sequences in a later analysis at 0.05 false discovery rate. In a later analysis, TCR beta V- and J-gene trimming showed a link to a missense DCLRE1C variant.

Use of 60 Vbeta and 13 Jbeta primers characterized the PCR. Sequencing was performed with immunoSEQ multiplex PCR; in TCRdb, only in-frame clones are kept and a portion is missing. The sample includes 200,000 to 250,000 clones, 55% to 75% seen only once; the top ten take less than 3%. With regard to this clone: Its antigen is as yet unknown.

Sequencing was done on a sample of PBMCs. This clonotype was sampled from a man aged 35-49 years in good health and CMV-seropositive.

The CDR3 region is CASSPGEERAKNIQYF. CDR3 nucleotides: TGCGCCAGCAGCCCCGGGGAGGAAAGAGCCAAAAACATTCAGTACTTC. V usage is TRBV5-1 and J usage is TRBJ2-4, with a tentative D call TRBD2 (6 bases). Germline V lookup: CDR1 SGHRS, CDR2 YFSETQ. The CDR3 spans 16 residues. V was cut by 4 bases and J by 0 bases, with 14 bases left in between.